What follows is one TCR beta chain and its context. In the authors' workflow: By means of reference gene primer amplification, nucleated cell counts were estimated. The protocol was immunoSEQ multiplex PCR, while the TCRdb copy is restricted to in-frame clones and leaves out a portion. V and J calls and clone size are as listed in that table; D and trimming were resolved from the DNA. The sample lists under 250,000 clones; approximately 86% were seen once. The CDR3 length is 16 residues. Germline assignment: CDR1 SEHNR and CDR2 FQNEAQ (reference sequence). V was pared by 3 bases and J by 1 base, with 13 bases between. This sample was included in a study of blood T cell repertoires in COVID-19. The overall study: Whether acute or convalescent, the COVID-19 samples came from the United States, Italy and Spain.

The receptor comes from a man older than 75 with acute or convalescent COVID-19. The sample was peripheral blood. V and J are TRBV7-9 and TRBJ1-3; TRBD1 is a possible D gene (5 bases). The CDR3: CASSFIGALSGNTIYF. In nucleotides, the CDR3 is TGTGCCAGCAGCTTCATTGGGGCGCTTTCTGGAAACACCATATATTTT.